This TCR beta chain was found in a study of post-analysis software for immune sequencing data. This clonotype came up a few times. Unique molecular identifiers tagged the TCR beta cDNA libraries. TCRdb ran MiXCR on the PCR reads and lists one entry per CDR3 protein. The sample holds about 500,000 distinct CDR3 sequences, roughly 46% seen once. This receptor was taken from a girl aged 5-17 years with multiple sclerosis. Sequences were obtained from blood.

CDR3 region: CSVEARGGSYEQYF. CDR3 nucleotides: TGCAGCGTTGAAGCACGGGGCGGGAGCTACGAGCAGTACTTC. The chain recombines TRBV29-1 with TRBJ2-7; TRBD2 aligns across 7 bases. CDR3 length: 14 residues. Looked up from germline, CDR1 is SQVTM and CDR2 is ANQGSEA. The V gene end was trimmed by 1 base and the J gene end by 3 bases; junction bases not matched to a gene: 6.